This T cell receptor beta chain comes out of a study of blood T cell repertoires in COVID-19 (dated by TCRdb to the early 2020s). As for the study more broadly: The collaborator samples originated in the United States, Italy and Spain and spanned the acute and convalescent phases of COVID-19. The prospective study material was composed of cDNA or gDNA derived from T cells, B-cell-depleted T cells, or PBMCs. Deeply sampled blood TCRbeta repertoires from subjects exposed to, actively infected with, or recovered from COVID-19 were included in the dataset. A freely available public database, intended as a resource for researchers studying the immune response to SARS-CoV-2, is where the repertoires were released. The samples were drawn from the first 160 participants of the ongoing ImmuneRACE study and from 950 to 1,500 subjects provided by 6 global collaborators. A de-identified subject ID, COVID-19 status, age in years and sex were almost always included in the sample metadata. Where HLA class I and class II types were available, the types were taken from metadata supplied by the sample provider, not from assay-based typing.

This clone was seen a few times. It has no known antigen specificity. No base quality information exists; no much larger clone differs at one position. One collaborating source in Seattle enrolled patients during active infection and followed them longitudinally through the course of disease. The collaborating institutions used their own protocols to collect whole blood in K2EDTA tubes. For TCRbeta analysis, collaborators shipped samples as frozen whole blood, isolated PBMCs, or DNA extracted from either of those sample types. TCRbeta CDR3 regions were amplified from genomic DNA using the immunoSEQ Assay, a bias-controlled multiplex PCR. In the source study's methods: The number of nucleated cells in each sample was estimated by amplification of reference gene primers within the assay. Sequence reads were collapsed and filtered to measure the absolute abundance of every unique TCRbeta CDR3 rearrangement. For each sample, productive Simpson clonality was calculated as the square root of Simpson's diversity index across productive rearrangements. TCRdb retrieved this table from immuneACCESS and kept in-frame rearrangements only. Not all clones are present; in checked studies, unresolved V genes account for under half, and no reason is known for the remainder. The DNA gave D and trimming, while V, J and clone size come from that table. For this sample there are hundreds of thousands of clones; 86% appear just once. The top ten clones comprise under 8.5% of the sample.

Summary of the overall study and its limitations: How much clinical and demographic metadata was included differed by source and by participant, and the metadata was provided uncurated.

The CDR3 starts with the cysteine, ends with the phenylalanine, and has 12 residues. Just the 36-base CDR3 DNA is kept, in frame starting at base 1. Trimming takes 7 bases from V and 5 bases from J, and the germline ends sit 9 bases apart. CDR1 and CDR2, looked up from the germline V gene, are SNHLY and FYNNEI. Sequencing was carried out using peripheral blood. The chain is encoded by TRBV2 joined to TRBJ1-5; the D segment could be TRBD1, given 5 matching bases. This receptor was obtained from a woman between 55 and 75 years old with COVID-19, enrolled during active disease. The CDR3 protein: CASKWGDQPQHF. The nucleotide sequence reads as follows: TGTGCCAGCAAGTGGGGGGATCAGCCCCAGCATTTT. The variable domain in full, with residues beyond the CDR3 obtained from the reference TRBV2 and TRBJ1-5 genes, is EPEVTQTPSHQVTQMGQEVILRCVPISNHLYFYWYRQILGQKVEFLVSFYNNEISEKSEIFDDQFSVERPDGSNFTLKIRSTKLEDSAMYFCASKWGDQPQHFGDGTRLSIL.